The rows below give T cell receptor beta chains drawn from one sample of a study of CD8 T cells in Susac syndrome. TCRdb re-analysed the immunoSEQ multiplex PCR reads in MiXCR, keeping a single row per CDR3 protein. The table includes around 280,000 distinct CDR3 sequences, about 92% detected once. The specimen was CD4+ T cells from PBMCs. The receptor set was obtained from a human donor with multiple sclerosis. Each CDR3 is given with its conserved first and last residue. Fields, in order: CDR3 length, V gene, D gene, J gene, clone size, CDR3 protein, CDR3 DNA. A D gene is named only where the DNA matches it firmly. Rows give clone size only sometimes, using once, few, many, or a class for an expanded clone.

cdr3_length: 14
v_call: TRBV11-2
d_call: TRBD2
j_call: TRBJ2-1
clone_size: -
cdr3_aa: CASRERESFNEQFF
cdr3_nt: TGTGCCAGCAGGGAGCGGGAGAGTTTCAATGAGCAGTTCTTC

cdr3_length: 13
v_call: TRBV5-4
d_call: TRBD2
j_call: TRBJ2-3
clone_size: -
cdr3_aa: CASSWDAGDPQYF
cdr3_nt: TGTGCCAGCAGCTGGGACGCGGGAGATCCGCAGTATTTT

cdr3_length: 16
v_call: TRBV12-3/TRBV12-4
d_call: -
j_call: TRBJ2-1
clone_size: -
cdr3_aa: CASSLNWAGANGEQFF
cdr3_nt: TGTGCCAGCAGTTTAAATTGGGCTGGGGCCAATGGCGAGCAGTTCTTC

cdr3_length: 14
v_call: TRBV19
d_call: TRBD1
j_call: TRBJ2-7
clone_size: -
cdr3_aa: CASSGQGDFYEQYF
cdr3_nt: TGTGCCAGTAGTGGACAGGGGGATTTCTACGAGCAGTACTTC

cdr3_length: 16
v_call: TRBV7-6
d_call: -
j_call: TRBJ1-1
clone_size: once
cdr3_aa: CASSPRGGGRVTEAFF
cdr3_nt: TGTGCCAGCAGCCCTAGAGGTGGAGGGAGGGTCACTGAAGCTTTCTTT

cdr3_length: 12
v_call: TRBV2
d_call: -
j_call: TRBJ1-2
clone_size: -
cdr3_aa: CASSEGGGGYTF
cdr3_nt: TGTGCCAGCAGTGAAGGGGGTGGGGGCTACACCTTC

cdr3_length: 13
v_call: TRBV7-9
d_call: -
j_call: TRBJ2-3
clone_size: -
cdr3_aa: CASSRGWADTQYF
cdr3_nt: TGTGCCAGCAGCCGCGGGTGGGCAGATACGCAGTATTTT

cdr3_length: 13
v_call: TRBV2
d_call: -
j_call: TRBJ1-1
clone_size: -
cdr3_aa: CASRGAPGERAFF
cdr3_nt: TGTGCCAGCAGGGGAGCCCCAGGGGAGCGAGCTTTCTTT

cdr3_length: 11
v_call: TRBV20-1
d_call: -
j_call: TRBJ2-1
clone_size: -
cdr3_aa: CSARQQNEQFF
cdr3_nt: TGCAGTGCTAGACAACAGAATGAGCAGTTCTTC

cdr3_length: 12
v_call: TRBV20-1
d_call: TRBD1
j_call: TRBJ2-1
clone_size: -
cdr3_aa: CSAVIPGQGQFF
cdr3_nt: TGCAGTGCTGTAATACCGGGACAGGGCCAGTTCTTC

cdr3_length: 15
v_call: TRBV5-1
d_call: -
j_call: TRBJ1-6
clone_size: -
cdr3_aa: CASSKSRLYNSPLHF
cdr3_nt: TGCGCCAGCAGTAAGAGTCGTCTATATAATTCACCCCTCCACTTT

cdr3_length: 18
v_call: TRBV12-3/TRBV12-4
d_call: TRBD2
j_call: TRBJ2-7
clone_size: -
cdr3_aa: CASSLHRLAAAGDYEQYF
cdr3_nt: TGTGCCAGCAGTCTTCATCGACTAGCAGCAGCGGGGGACTACGAGCAGTACTTC

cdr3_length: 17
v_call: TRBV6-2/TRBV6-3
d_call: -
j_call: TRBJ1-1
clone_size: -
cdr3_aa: CASSYPGRLLVNTEAFF
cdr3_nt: TGTGCCAGCAGTTACCCCGGACGGCTTTTAGTGAACACTGAAGCTTTCTTT

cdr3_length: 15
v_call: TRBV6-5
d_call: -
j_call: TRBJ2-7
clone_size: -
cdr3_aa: CASSYSYFRGYEQYF
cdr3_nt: TGTGCCAGCAGTTACTCGTATTTCCGGGGTTACGAGCAGTACTTC

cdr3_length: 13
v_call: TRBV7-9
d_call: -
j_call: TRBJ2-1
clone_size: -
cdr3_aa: CASITVPREIKFF
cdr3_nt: TGTGCCAGCATCACCGTGCCTAGGGAGATCAAGTTCTTC

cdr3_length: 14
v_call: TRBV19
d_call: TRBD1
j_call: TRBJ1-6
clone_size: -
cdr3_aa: CASSTQQGASPLHF
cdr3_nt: TGTGCCAGTAGTACCCAACAGGGGGCATCACCCCTCCACTTT

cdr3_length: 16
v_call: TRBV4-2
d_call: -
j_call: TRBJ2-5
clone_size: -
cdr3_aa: CASSPYWVGGRDGQYF
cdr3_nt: TGTGCCAGCAGCCCCTACTGGGTGGGGGGGCGTGACGGCCAGTACTTC

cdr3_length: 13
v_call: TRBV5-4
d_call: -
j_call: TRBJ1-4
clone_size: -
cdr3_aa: CASSIWTAEKLFF
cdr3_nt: TGTGCCAGCAGCATTTGGACAGCTGAAAAACTGTTTTTT

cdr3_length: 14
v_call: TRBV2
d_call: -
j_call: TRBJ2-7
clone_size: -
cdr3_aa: CASRIPGDSYEQYF
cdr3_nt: TGTGCCAGCAGAATTCCAGGGGACTCCTACGAGCAGTACTTC

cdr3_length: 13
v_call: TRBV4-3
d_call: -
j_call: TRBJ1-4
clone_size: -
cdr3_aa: CASSQERNEKLFF
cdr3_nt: TGCGCCAGCAGCCAAGAACGTAATGAAAAACTGTTTTTT

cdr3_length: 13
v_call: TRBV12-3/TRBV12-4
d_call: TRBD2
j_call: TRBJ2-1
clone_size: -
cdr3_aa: CASSLGLAGGQFF
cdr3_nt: TGTGCCAGCAGCCTGGGACTAGCGGGAGGGCAGTTCTTC

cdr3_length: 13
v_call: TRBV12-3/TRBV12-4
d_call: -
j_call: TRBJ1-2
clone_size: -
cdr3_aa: CASSFGDYYGYTF
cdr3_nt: TGTGCCAGCAGTTTCGGGGACTACTATGGCTACACCTTC

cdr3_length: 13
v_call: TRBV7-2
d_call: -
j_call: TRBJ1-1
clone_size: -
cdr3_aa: CASSLPVGTEAFF
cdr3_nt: TGTGCCAGCAGCTTGCCAGTAGGGACTGAAGCTTTCTTT

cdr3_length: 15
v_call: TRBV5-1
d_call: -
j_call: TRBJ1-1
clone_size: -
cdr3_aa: CASRKFEGSNTEAFF
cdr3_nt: TGCGCCAGCAGGAAATTCGAGGGGTCGAACACTGAAGCTTTCTTT

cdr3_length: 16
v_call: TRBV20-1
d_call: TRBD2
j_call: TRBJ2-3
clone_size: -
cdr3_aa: CSADLRGAASTDTQYF
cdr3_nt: TGCAGTGCTGACTTGCGGGGGGCCGCTAGCACAGATACGCAGTATTTT

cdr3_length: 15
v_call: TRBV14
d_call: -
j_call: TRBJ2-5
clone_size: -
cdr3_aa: CASSRMTTGQETQYF
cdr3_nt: TGTGCCAGCAGCCGAATGACAACGGGACAAGAGACCCAGTACTTC

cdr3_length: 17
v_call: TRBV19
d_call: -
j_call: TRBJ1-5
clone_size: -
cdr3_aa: CASRLARLVPDVGPQHF
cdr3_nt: TGTGCCAGTAGGTTGGCCAGGCTGGTCCCCGACGTCGGGCCCCAGCATTTT

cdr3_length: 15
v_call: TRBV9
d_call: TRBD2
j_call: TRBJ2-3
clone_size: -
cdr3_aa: CASSARGGRVDTQYF
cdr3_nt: TGTGCCAGCAGCGCGCGCGGGGGACGGGTGGATACGCAGTATTTT

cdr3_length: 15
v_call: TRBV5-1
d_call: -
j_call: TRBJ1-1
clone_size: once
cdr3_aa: CASSLGGWGSTEAFF
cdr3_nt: TGCGCCAGCAGCTTGGGGGGGTGGGGGAGCACTGAAGCTTTCTTT

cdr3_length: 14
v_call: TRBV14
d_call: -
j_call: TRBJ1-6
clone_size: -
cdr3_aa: CASSSREGGSPLHF
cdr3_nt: TGTGCCAGCAGCTCCCGCGAGGGGGGTTCACCCCTCCACTTT